A single sample is the source of the 4 T cell receptor beta chains below, sequenced in a study of blood T cell repertoires in COVID-19. Generated by immunoSEQ multiplex PCR, the TCRdb table keeps only in-frame clones and is missing some. Of 50,000 to 55,000 clones detected, around 83% appear once; the ten largest clones hold about 6.5%. The specimen was peripheral blood. The receptors derive from a man aged 55 to 70 with acute or convalescent COVID-19.

This clone was found a few times. The chain combines TRBV9 with TRBJ1-4; the match to TRBD1 covers 7 bases. With V trimmed by 3 bases and J by 1 base, 3 bases remained unmatched. Per germline, CDR1 SGDLS and CDR2 YYNGEE. The CDR3 has 15 residues. CDR3: CASSEGQQTNEKLFF. The CDR3 coding sequence is TGTGCCAGCAGCGAGGGACAGCAAACTAATGAAAAACTGTTTTTT.

The V call is TRBV28, the J call TRBJ2-1, with 13 bases lining up with TRBD2. The germline V gene has CDR1 MDHEN and CDR2 SYDVKM. V trimming: 7 bases; J trimming: 5 bases; junction bases outside the gene matches: 2. The CDR3 spans 14 residues. The CDR3 sequence is CASTLAGGNNEQFF. The CDR3 nucleotides are TGTGCCAGCACACTAGCGGGAGGGAACAATGAGCAGTTCTTC.

This chain uses TRBV6-5 with TRBJ2-2; TRBD1 is a possible D gene (6 bases). Germline V gene data show CDR1 as MNHEY and CDR2 as SVGAGI. The V gene lost 6 bases and the J gene lost 2 bases, with 7 bases spanning the gap. The CDR3 is 13 amino acids. The CDR3 here is CASSRGNTGELFF. CDR3 DNA: TGTGCCAGCAGCAGGGGCAACACCGGGGAGCTGTTTTTT.

This clone was detected a few times. The genes are TRBV4-1 and TRBJ1-5; D may be TRBD1 (6 bases). The germline gives CDR1 MGHRA, CDR2 YSYEKL. Trimming removed 0 bases at V and 4 bases at J, with 16 bases between. CDR3 length: 17 amino acids. In DNA form, the CDR3 reads TGCGCCAGCAGCCAAGAGGGGGGGCAGGGAGGAAATCAGCCCCAGCATTTT. This gives the protein CASSQEGGQGGNQPQHF.